The T cell receptor beta chain under discussion was sequenced for a study of blood T cell repertoires in COVID-19. The CDR3 runs 15 residues. Germline V lookup: CDR1 LNHDA, CDR2 SQIVND (reference sequence). Trimming took off 2 bases at V and 8 bases at J, with 18 bases between the two ends. Some clones are missing from TCRdb's copy, which holds only in-frame ones; the method was immunoSEQ multiplex PCR. The table has 100,000 to 150,000 clones, roughly 80% seen once. The V and J genes are TRBV19 and TRBJ1-2, with D possibly being TRBD1 (6 bases). This sequence originates from a woman older than 75 with acute or convalescent COVID-19. The sequencing input was peripheral blood. Written as DNA, the CDR3 is TGTGCCAGTAGTATACGGCGGCAGGGGAGTAGGGGCTACACCTTC. It translates to CASSIRRQGSRGYTF. Full variable domain (missing parts from reference TRBV19 and TRBJ1-2): DGGITQSPKYLFRKEGQNVTLSCEQNLNHDAMYWYRQDPGQGLRLIYYSQIVNDFQKGDIAEGYSVSREKKESFPLTVTSAQKNPTAFYLCASSIRRQGSRGYTFGSGTRLTVV.